These 17 T cell receptor beta chains share one sample of origin, sequenced in a study of T-cell reconstitution after alpha-beta-depleted transplantation in children (dated by TCRdb to 2015 to 2016). The method was PCR. These reads were obtained on an Illumina HiSeq 2500. To normalize quantification of the TCRbeta repertoire, the TCR libraries were built with molecular barcoding that relied on unique molecular identifiers. TCRdb itself trimmed the public reads at Q25 with fastp, ran MiXCR and retained productive beta chains. Rows are unified per CDR3 protein, each entry keeping the most common DNA and genes. This sample holds about 830,000 distinct CDR3 sequences; roughly 15% were observed only once. 5% of the sample belongs to the ten largest clones. According to the study, the label for this sample's treatment or condition signals: allogeneic hematopoietic cell transplantation with graft depleted of TCRalphabeta T cells and CD19 B cells.

The sequences come from PBMCs, mostly from graft donor cells, collected 360 days after TCRalphabeta/CD19-depleted stem cell transplant. The receptors were gathered from a male patient younger than 18 who had a stem cell transplant for acute lymphoblastic leukemia, so the T cells may come from the graft donor.

Turning to this clonotype: Since a much larger clone is just one base distant, this may be a read error. The V call is TRBV7-2, the J call TRBJ2-6; 9 bases agree with TRBD1. This CDR3 contains 16 residues. Per germline, CDR1 SGHTA and CDR2 FQGNSA. DNA for the CDR3: TGTGCCAGCAGCTTGGGACAGGGCTCTGGGGCCAACGTCCGGACTTTC. This codes for CASSLGQGSGANVRTF. Full variable domain (outside the CDR3, taken from reference TRBV7-2 and TRBJ2-6): GAGVSQSPSNKVTEKGKDVELRCDPISGHTALYWYRQSLGQGLEFLIYFQGNSAPDKSGLPSDRFSAERTGGSVSTLTIQRTQQEDSAVYLCASSLGQGSGANVRTFGAGSRLTVL.

A few counts support this clonotype. The rearrangement uses TRBV29-1 and TRBJ1-1; a weak D match, TRBD1 (5 bases). The CDR3 totals 14 residues. The germline V gene has CDR1 SQVTM and CDR2 ANQGSEA. Trimming took 5 bases from V and 11 from J, leaving 24 bases between them. CDR3 in amino acids: CSVSSTQGLREAFF. The CDR3 DNA reads TGCAGCGTTTCCTCAACGCAGGGTCTCCGCGAGGCTTTCTTT. The whole variable domain, filled in from reference TRBV29-1 and TRBJ1-1, reads SAVISQKPSRDICQRGTSLTIQCQVDSQVTMMFWYRQQPGQSLTLIATANQGSEATYESGFVIDKFPISRPNLTFSTLTVSNMSPEDSSIYLCSVSSTQGLREAFFGQGTRLTVV.

In this sample, this clonotype turned up a few times. The chain combines TRBV7-2 with TRBJ1-4, with D unclear. V was shortened by 3 bases and J by 4 bases, with 12 bases between the two germline ends. From germline, CDR1 is SGHTA and CDR2 FQGNSA. The CDR3 loop spans 15 amino acids. The CDR3 coding sequence is TGTGCCAGCAGCTTGCTGGGCCGGGGTAATGAAAAACTGTTTTTT. Its protein is CASSLLGRGNEKLFF.

This clonotype appeared a few times. The genes are TRBV7-8 and TRBJ2-1, with 7 positions matching TRBD2. The CDR3 loop spans 15 amino acids. V lost 1 base, J lost 7 bases, and 7 bases stayed unmatched. Germline loops: CDR1 SGHVS, CDR2 FQNEAQ. CDR3 bases: TGTGCCAGCAGCTTAGACGGGGGGAAAAGGAATGAGCAGTTCTTC. This encodes CASSLDGGKRNEQFF.

This clonotype has more than one count but fewer than ten. The chain couples TRBV6-1 to TRBJ1-1; TRBD1 might be the D (5 bases). CDR1 is MNHNS, CDR2 SASEGT, per germline. V shed 3 bases and J shed 0 bases, with 8 bases lying between them. This CDR3 has 14 amino acids. The CDR3 protein is CASSEWGLNTEAFF. The CDR3 region has the DNA TGTGCCAGCAGTGAGTGGGGCTTGAACACTGAAGCTTTCTTT.

The rearrangement links TRBV18 to TRBJ2-7, with D hard to call. Looked up from germline, CDR1 is KGHSH and CDR2 is LQKENI. Trimming left V 4 bases short and J 2 bases short, with 12 bases between. The CDR3 is 14 residues long. The CDR3 DNA is TGTGCCAGCTCACGTAGGACGGAAACCTACGAGCAGTACTTC. It encodes CASSRRTETYEQYF.

The rearrangement joins TRBV5-6 to TRBJ1-5; possibly TRBD1 for D (5 bases). V gave up 4 bases and J gave up 4 bases, with 21 bases separating them. This CDR3 is 17 amino acids long. Looked up from germline, CDR1 is SGHDT and CDR2 is YYEEEE. The CDR3: CASSPGGAGLLNQPQHF. The CDR3 region has the DNA TGTGCCAGCAGCCCAGGCGGGGCAGGGCTCTTGAATCAGCCCCAGCATTTT. The full variable domain, with the rest looked up from reference TRBV5-6 and TRBJ1-5, is DAGVTQSPTHLIKTRGQQVTLRCSPKSGHDTVSWYQQALGQGPQFIFQYYEEEERQRGNFPDRFSGHQFPNYSSELNVNALLLGDSALYLCASSPGGAGLLNQPQHFGDGTRLSIL.

This clonotype was seen more than once but under ten times. J is TRBJ2-5 and V is TRBV5-1, with D maybe TRBD2 (6 bases). V was clipped by 3 bases and J by 5 bases, with 14 bases between them. Germline assignment: CDR1 SGHRS and CDR2 YFSETQ. This CDR3 is 14 amino acids long. DNA of the CDR3: TGCGCCAGCAGCTCGACGACTAGATTGGAGACCCAGTACTTC. This codes for CASSSTTRLETQYF.

V gene TRBV2 combines with J gene TRBJ1-2; D is uncertain. CDR1 and CDR2 (germline): SNHLY, FYNNEI. The CDR3 is 13 amino acids. Trimming took off 8 bases at V and 3 bases at J, with 13 bases between the two ends. CDR3 nucleotide sequence: TGTGCCAGCCAAGTTTCCGTCGACTATGGCTACACCTTC. Translated, it gives CASQVSVDYGYTF.

The chain carries TRBV30 and TRBJ2-5; 7 bases line up with TRBD2. Looked up from germline, CDR1 is GTSNPN and CDR2 is SVGIG (reference sequence). The CDR3 has 12 residues. V lost 3 bases, J lost 4 bases, and 2 bases stayed unmatched. As DNA, the CDR3 is TGTGCCTGGAGGGGGGGGAGAGAGACCCAGTACTTC. This sequence encodes CAWRGGRETQYF.

About this clonotype: A much larger clone lies a single base off, so this may be a read error. This sequence joins TRBV29-1 and TRBJ2-1; tentatively, D is TRBD2 (6 bases). The germline CDR1 and CDR2 sequences are SQVTM and ANQGSEA. The CDR3 runs 17 residues. The V end lost 3 bases, the J end lost 3 bases, and 21 bases lay between the germline ends. In DNA form, the CDR3 reads TGCAGCGTTGATGGTTCGTGGGACTTGCAAGACTACAATGAGCAGTTCTTC. This translates into CSVDGSWDLQDYNEQFF.

V gene TRBV5-1 combines with J gene TRBJ2-5, with D possibly matching TRBD2 (6 bases). The V end was cut by 0 bases, the J end by 1 base, with 16 bases between. The CDR3 sequence is 17 residues long. The V gene's germline CDR1 is SGHRS and CDR2 YFSETQ. The DNA for the CDR3 is TGCGCCAGCAGCTTGGAAAGGTTCGGGAGTCCCCAAGAGACCCAGTACTTC. Amino acids: CASSLERFGSPQETQYF.

J is TRBJ1-3 and V is TRBV12-3 or TRBV12-4, with D tentatively TRBD1 (6 bases). V was trimmed by 5 bases and J by 2 bases, leaving 10 bases between them. The CDR3 runs to 14 residues. The CDR3 is CASSEGVAGNTIYF. DNA for the CDR3: TGTGCCAGCAGTGAGGGGGTAGCTGGAAACACCATATATTTT.

The V and J genes are TRBV5-1 and TRBJ2-7; no definite D call. CDR3 length: 15 amino acids. Germline values: CDR1 SGHRS, CDR2 YFSETQ. With 9 bases removed from V and 2 bases from J, the gap between germline ends came to 21 bases. CDR3 sequence: CATHNPGVKTYEQYF. The CDR3 nucleotides read TGCGCCACCCACAATCCCGGCGTTAAGACCTACGAGCAGTACTTC.

J is TRBJ2-7 and V is TRBV6-5; D tentatively fits TRBD1 or TRBD2 (5 bases each). Germline V lookup: CDR1 MNHEY, CDR2 SVGAGI. This CDR3 spans 14 amino acids. V shed 1 base and J shed 2 bases, with 9 bases lying between them. DNA for the CDR3: TGTGCCAGCAGTTACTTTAGGGGACCCTACGAGCAGTACTTC. Protein sequence: CASSYFRGPYEQYF.

This clonotype came up a few times. V usage is TRBV4-1 and J usage is TRBJ2-1; D possibly corresponds to TRBD2 (5 bases). CDR1 is MGHRA, CDR2 YSYEKL, per germline. This CDR3 has 15 residues. The V gene lost 0 bases and the J gene lost 8 bases, with 14 bases spanning the gap. CDR3: CASSQDRASLDEQFF. As DNA, the CDR3 is TGCGCCAGCAGCCAAGACCGGGCTAGCCTGGATGAGCAGTTCTTC.

This clonotype has a handful of counts. The chain links TRBV7-6 to TRBJ2-5; 7 bases map to TRBD2. The CDR3 has 16 amino acids. Germline V gene data show CDR1 as SGHVS and CDR2 as FNYEAQ. Losses at the gene ends were 1 base for V and 0 bases for J; bases not matched to a gene: 5. CDR3 region: CASSLEGSGYQETQYF. Written as DNA, the CDR3 is TGTGCCAGCAGCTTAGAAGGTAGCGGGTACCAAGAGACCCAGTACTTC.